One sample yielded the 20 T cell receptor beta chains listed below, sequenced in a study of blood T cell repertoires in COVID-19. Some clones are missing from TCRdb's copy, which holds only in-frame ones; the method was immunoSEQ multiplex PCR. There are 250,000 to 350,000 clones in the sample; around 90% occur only once, and 6% to 7% lies in the top ten. Sequenced sample: peripheral blood. Source of these receptors: a woman in her thirties with COVID-19, enrolled during active disease.

V and J are TRBV5-4 and TRBJ2-2, with D possibly matching TRBD2 (6 bases). The CDR3 is 13 amino acids. Trimming took 2 bases from V and 5 from J, leaving 7 bases between them. Germline CDR1 is SGHNT and CDR2 is YYREEE (reference sequence). The DNA of the CDR3 is TGTGCCAGCAGCTTTGGGGGGACCGGGGAGCTGTTTTTT. Residues: CASSFGGTGELFF.

V and J are TRBV30 and TRBJ2-1, with TRBD2 matching 10 bases. The trim removed 3 bases at V and 7 bases at J, leaving 6 bases unmatched. The CDR3 contains 14 residues. Germline V gives CDR1 GTSNPN, CDR2 SVGIG (reference sequence). The CDR3 region is CAWRALAGLNEQFF. DNA of the CDR3: TGTGCCTGGAGAGCACTAGCGGGGTTAAATGAGCAGTTCTTC.

This chain connects TRBV4-1 to TRBJ2-7; TRBD2 is a possible D gene (6 bases). CDR1 is MGHRA, CDR2 YSYEKL, per germline. The V end was cut by 0 bases, the J end by 5 bases, with 14 bases between. CDR3 length: 15 residues. The CDR3 DNA reads as TGCGCCAGCAGCCAAGAGATCGCGGGGTGGAACGAGCAGTACTTC. Translating it yields CASSQEIAGWNEQYF.

The table lists this clone with a count of one. CDR3 nucleotide sequence: TGTGCCAGCATTCCGGGACAGGGCGGCAATGAGCAGTTCTTC. It yields the protein CASIPGQGGNEQFF. The chain links TRBV6-4 to TRBJ2-1; 9 nucleotides line up with TRBD1. The CDR3 extends over 14 amino acids. Trimming cost V 7 bases and J 6 bases; bases outside gene matches: 7. Germline V gives CDR1 MRHNA, CDR2 SNTAGT.

This chain links TRBV5-5 with TRBJ2-2; D not certain. Trimming removed 2 bases from V and 5 bases from J, with 7 bases in between. The CDR3 has 13 residues. The germline CDR1 and CDR2 sequences are SGHKS and YYEKEE (reference sequence). The DNA for the CDR3 is TGTGCCAGCAGCTTACACGAAACCGGGGAGCTGTTTTTT. Encoded protein: CASSLHETGELFF.

V and J are TRBV6-5 and TRBJ2-1, with D hard to call. With 7 bases removed from V and 4 bases from J, the gap between germline ends came to 14 bases. The V gene's germline CDR1 is MNHEY and CDR2 SVGAGI. The CDR3 loop spans 14 amino acids. CDR3 protein: CASKPSPVYNEQFF. The CDR3 bases are TGTGCCAGCAAGCCAAGTCCCGTATACAATGAGCAGTTCTTC.

The chain carries TRBV27 and TRBJ2-1, with a possible D match to TRBD2 (5 bases). Germline CDR1 reads MNHEY; CDR2 reads SMNVEV (reference sequence). This CDR3 is built from 12 residues. V was cut by 3 bases and J by 7 bases, with 7 bases left in between. The CDR3 spells CASSFGGNEQFF. The CDR3 bases are TGTGCCAGCAGTTTCGGAGGTAATGAGCAGTTCTTC.

This chain uses TRBV12-2 with TRBJ1-1; the DNA was not used to check the table's D call, TRBD1. TRBV12-2 is noted as a pseudogene. This CDR3 comprises 15 residues. The CDR3 nucleotides read TGTGCAAGTCGAGCCGGGACAGGAGGGGTCACTGAAGCTTTCTTT. This translates into CASRAGTGGVTEAFF.

V and J are TRBV6-5 and TRBJ1-1, with 8 bases aligning to TRBD1. The CDR3 runs 15 residues. J was trimmed by 0 bases and V by 6 bases; bases with no gene match: 6. The germline V gene has CDR1 MNHEY and CDR2 SVGAGI. Written as DNA, the CDR3 is TGTGCCAGCAGAGCCCGGACAGGGTTGAACACTGAAGCTTTCTTT. Protein: CASRARTGLNTEAFF.

This clone has just one count. The CDR3, as DNA: TGCGCCAGCAGCTCCCGGGACAGGAACACTGAAGCTTTCTTT. Amino acids: CASSSRDRNTEAFF. The chain couples TRBV5-1 to TRBJ1-1; TRBD1 aligns across 7 bases. Germline-derived CDR1 and CDR2 are SGHRS and YFSETQ. V lost 3 bases to trimming and J lost 1 base; unmatched junction nucleotides: 3. This CDR3 region has 14 residues. Combining the CDR3 with reference TRBV5-1 and TRBJ1-1 gives the whole variable domain KAGVTQTPRYLIKTRGQQVTLSCSPISGHRSVSWYQQTPGQGLQFLFEYFSETQRNKGNFPGRFSGRQFSNSRSEMNVSTLELGDSALYLCASSSRDRNTEAFFGQGTRLTVV.

The chain joins TRBV9 to TRBJ2-1, with 7 bases aligning to TRBD2. Trimming took 2 bases from V and 5 from J; bases not matched to a gene: 7. CDR3 size: 15 residues. Per the germline V gene, CDR1 is SGDLS and CDR2 is YYNGEE. The CDR3 region has the DNA TGTGCCAGCAGCGTTGAGACTAGCTTTCACAATGAGCAGTTCTTC. Translated: CASSVETSFHNEQFF.

The chain is built from TRBV5-1 and TRBJ2-3; D unresolved. The V end was cut by 0 bases, the J end by 2 bases, with 7 bases between. Germline V gene data show CDR1 as SGHRS and CDR2 as YFSETQ. This CDR3 has 14 residues. This chain's CDR3 is CASSLGTYTDTQYF. As DNA, the CDR3 is TGCGCCAGCAGCTTGGGCACCTACACAGATACGCAGTATTTT.

The V and J genes are TRBV27 and TRBJ2-3; 16 bases align to TRBD2. The CDR3 is 17 amino acids. After removal of 0 bases from V and 8 bases from J, the junction contained 5 bases not matched to a gene. Germline values: CDR1 MNHEY, CDR2 SMNVEV (reference sequence). The CDR3 reads CASSLSGLAGGRGTQYF. Written as DNA, the CDR3 is TGTGCCAGCAGTTTATCGGGACTAGCGGGAGGGCGGGGTACGCAGTATTTT.

The chain recombines TRBV6-2 or TRBV6-3 with TRBJ1-1; D possibly corresponds to TRBD1 (5 bases). The CDR3 is made up of 15 amino acids. V gave up 1 base and J gave up 10 bases, with 19 bases separating them. Germline-derived CDR1 and CDR2 are MNHEY and SVGEGT. CDR3 residues: CASSYLGGSREGAFF. The CDR3 DNA is TGTGCCAGCAGTTACTTGGGGGGGAGTCGGGAAGGAGCTTTCTTT.

Here the CDR3 DNA reads TGCGCCAGCAGCCAAGTCACGACAGTGGATGGCTACACCTTC. Translated, it gives CASSQVTTVDGYTF. This rearrangement joins TRBV4-1 to TRBJ1-2; a possible D gene is TRBD1 (5 bases). This CDR3 has 14 residues. Germline CDR1 and CDR2: MGHRA and YSYEKL. V was trimmed by 1 base and J by 6 bases, leaving 12 bases between them.

The V call is TRBV18, the J call TRBJ2-7, with 8 bases fitting TRBD1. Per the germline V gene, CDR1 is KGHSH and CDR2 is LQKENI. The V gene end was trimmed by 9 bases and the J gene end by 1 base; junction bases not matched to a gene: 2. CDR3 length: 12 residues. CDR3 DNA sequence: TGTGCCAGTGGACAGGGATCCTACGAGCAGTACTTC. The encoded protein is CASGQGSYEQYF.

Only one count was recorded for this clone. V usage is TRBV5-1 and J usage is TRBJ1-2; the match to TRBD1 covers 7 bases. This CDR3 is built from 14 residues. With V trimmed by 4 bases and J by 6 bases, 9 bases remained unmatched. Looked up from germline, CDR1 is SGHRS and CDR2 is YFSETQ. This chain's CDR3 is CASSPGDSANGYTF. Here the CDR3 DNA reads TGCGCCAGCAGCCCCGGGGACAGCGCTAATGGCTACACCTTC.

The chain is built from TRBV5-1 and TRBJ1-6; tentatively, D is TRBD1 (6 bases). Trimming shortened V by 3 bases and J by 6 bases, and 19 bases separated the two germline ends. Germline loops: CDR1 SGHRS, CDR2 YFSETQ. The CDR3 has 17 residues. CDR3 coding DNA: TGCGCCAGCAGCTCGTCCCGGGACATTCGGGGTAATTCACCCCTCCACTTT. Protein sequence: CASSSSRDIRGNSPLHF.

The CDR3 nucleotides are TGTGCCAGCAGCAGCACAGGGGGAGTTAACACTGAAGCTTTCTTT. Translation: CASSSTGGVNTEAFF. The V gene is TRBV5-4, the J gene TRBJ1-1; 8 nucleotides agree with TRBD1. CDR1 and CDR2 (germline): SGHNT, YYREEE (reference sequence). CDR3 length equals 15 residues. V lost 4 bases to trimming and J lost 2 bases; unmatched junction nucleotides: 7.

The rearrangement uses TRBV7-9 and TRBJ2-7; D is perhaps TRBD1 (6 bases). CDR1 is SEHNR, CDR2 FQNEAQ, per germline (reference sequence). V was pared by 3 bases and J by 5 bases, with 17 bases between. The CDR3 consists of 15 residues. CDR3 coding DNA: TGTGCCAGCAGCTTCGACAGGACCCCGTCTCACGAGCAGTACTTC. Protein: CASSFDRTPSHEQYF.